Listed below are T cell receptor beta chains from one sample, sequenced in a study of blood T cell repertoires in COVID-19. Repertoires were generated with immunoSEQ multiplex PCR, while TCRdb's copy carries only in-frame clones and drops some. Here the sample spans about 460,000 clones, about 88% being singletons. The sequenced sample was PBMCs or T cells enriched from blood (not recorded which). The receptors originated from a woman aged 60-70 years who had recovered from COVID-19. CDR3s leave out the opening cysteine and the closing phenylalanine or tryptophan.

J gene: TRBJ1-2
V gene: TRBV6-5
CDR3 protein: ASSFGQGVYGYT

J gene: TRBJ2-2
V gene: TRBV12-5
CDR3 protein: ASGYQGVAGELF

J gene: TRBJ2-1
V gene: TRBV5-6
CDR3 protein: ASTPSGGSYNEQF

J gene: TRBJ2-1
V gene: TRBV5-1
CDR3 protein: ASSQINEQF

J gene: TRBJ1-3
V gene: TRBV3-1/TRBV3-2
CDR3 protein: ARGNLDRVEAGNTIY

J gene: TRBJ1-1
V gene: TRBV15
CDR3 protein: ATSRVRGAMNTEAF

J gene: TRBJ1-3
V gene: TRBV3-1/TRBV3-2
CDR3 protein: ASSQPGSGNTIY

J gene: TRBJ2-5
V gene: TRBV19
CDR3 protein: ASKKEETQY

J gene: TRBJ2-4
V gene: TRBV30
CDR3 protein: AWTPGGAKNIQY

J gene: TRBJ2-5
V gene: TRBV5-4
CDR3 protein: ASSSPGLAGGSGETQY

J gene: TRBJ1-2
V gene: TRBV14
CDR3 protein: ASSQERGYGYT

J gene: TRBJ1-2
V gene: TRBV24-1
CDR3 protein: ATSDVGQGARGYT

J gene: TRBJ2-2
V gene: TRBV4-2
CDR3 protein: ASRRGQGAGELF

J gene: TRBJ2-1
V gene: TRBV5-1
CDR3 protein: ASSLDSFTGGYNEQF

J gene: TRBJ2-3
V gene: TRBV10-3
CDR3 protein: AISTPPTDTQY

J gene: TRBJ2-3
V gene: TRBV2
CDR3 protein: ASSGLAGNTDTQY

J gene: TRBJ2-1
V gene: TRBV5-4
CDR3 protein: ASSFGLLNRNNERF

J gene: TRBJ2-1
V gene: TRBV20-1
CDR3 protein: SAAMTGDRF

J gene: TRBJ1-1
V gene: TRBV11-2
CDR3 protein: ASSFQGNTEAF

J gene: TRBJ1-1
V gene: TRBV6-1
CDR3 protein: ASSERDTEAF

J gene: TRBJ2-1
V gene: TRBV5-1
CDR3 protein: ASARRGRSYNEQF

J gene: TRBJ2-3
V gene: TRBV5-1
CDR3 protein: ASSFSGTSEDTQY

J gene: TRBJ2-5
V gene: TRBV5-6
CDR3 protein: ASRRGSQETQY

J gene: TRBJ1-2
V gene: TRBV28
CDR3 protein: ASSFERNGYT

J gene: TRBJ2-2
V gene: TRBV19
CDR3 protein: ASKRGPIVGELF

J gene: TRBJ2-2
V gene: TRBV19
CDR3 protein: ASRLQGAVDTGELF

J gene: TRBJ2-5
V gene: TRBV10-3
CDR3 protein: AIRPRARETQY

J gene: TRBJ1-5
V gene: TRBV2
CDR3 protein: ASSQQNSNQPQH

J gene: TRBJ2-7
V gene: TRBV9
CDR3 protein: ASSPFGTASYEQY

J gene: TRBJ1-2
V gene: TRBV6-5
CDR3 protein: ASSYSEGGSYT

J gene: TRBJ2-3
V gene: TRBV5-1
CDR3 protein: ASSLWASTDTQY

J gene: TRBJ1-1
V gene: TRBV12-5
CDR3 protein: ASGLMQGRLDTEAF

J gene: TRBJ2-3
V gene: TRBV4-2
CDR3 protein: ASYSQYADTQY

J gene: TRBJ1-6
V gene: TRBV6-5
CDR3 protein: ASSSRGPWDSPLH

J gene: TRBJ2-3
V gene: TRBV20-1
CDR3 protein: SASDDRSTDTQY

J gene: TRBJ1-1
V gene: TRBV5-1
CDR3 protein: ASSQGQGAHLKEAF

J gene: TRBJ1-2
V gene: TRBV9
CDR3 protein: ASSVQSGTPNGYT

J gene: TRBJ1-1
V gene: TRBV2
CDR3 protein: ASSVSGEAF

J gene: TRBJ2-3
V gene: TRBV2
CDR3 protein: ASGQSTDTQY

J gene: TRBJ2-2
V gene: TRBV5-1
CDR3 protein: ASSLQGTGELF

J gene: TRBJ1-2
V gene: TRBV5-6
CDR3 protein: ASSLEQGVDYGYT

J gene: TRBJ1-3
V gene: TRBV19
CDR3 protein: ASSSYRGASSGNTIY

J gene: TRBJ1-6
V gene: TRBV27
CDR3 protein: ASSLVGGSLNSPLH

J gene: TRBJ1-3
V gene: TRBV27
CDR3 protein: ASRSSGGNTIY

J gene: TRBJ1-1
V gene: TRBV9
CDR3 protein: ASSGRKIF

J gene: TRBJ1-1
V gene: TRBV25-1
CDR3 protein: ASGSARDNTEAF

J gene: TRBJ1-3
V gene: TRBV29-1
CDR3 protein: SVKQGALGNTIY

J gene: TRBJ1-5
V gene: TRBV18
CDR3 protein: ASSRRGDRNQPQH

J gene: TRBJ1-3
V gene: TRBV2
CDR3 protein: ASSEQGAGNTIY

J gene: TRBJ1-2
V gene: TRBV5-1
CDR3 protein: ASSMGWDRVDGYT

J gene: TRBJ2-3
V gene: TRBV2
CDR3 protein: ASSGTSVANTQY

J gene: TRBJ1-4
V gene: TRBV6-4
CDR3 protein: ASSDPNNRGTNEKLF

J gene: TRBJ2-4
V gene: TRBV5-1
CDR3 protein: ASSQGLTKNIQY

J gene: TRBJ1-1
V gene: TRBV11-3
CDR3 protein: ASRLKTGPLNTEAF

J gene: TRBJ2-7
V gene: TRBV2
CDR3 protein: ASKGGPYEQY

J gene: TRBJ1-1
V gene: TRBV2
CDR3 protein: ASREQGANTEAF

J gene: TRBJ2-7
V gene: TRBV5-1
CDR3 protein: ASSLDRAYEQY

J gene: TRBJ1-2
V gene: TRBV18
CDR3 protein: ASSYTEEAYGYT